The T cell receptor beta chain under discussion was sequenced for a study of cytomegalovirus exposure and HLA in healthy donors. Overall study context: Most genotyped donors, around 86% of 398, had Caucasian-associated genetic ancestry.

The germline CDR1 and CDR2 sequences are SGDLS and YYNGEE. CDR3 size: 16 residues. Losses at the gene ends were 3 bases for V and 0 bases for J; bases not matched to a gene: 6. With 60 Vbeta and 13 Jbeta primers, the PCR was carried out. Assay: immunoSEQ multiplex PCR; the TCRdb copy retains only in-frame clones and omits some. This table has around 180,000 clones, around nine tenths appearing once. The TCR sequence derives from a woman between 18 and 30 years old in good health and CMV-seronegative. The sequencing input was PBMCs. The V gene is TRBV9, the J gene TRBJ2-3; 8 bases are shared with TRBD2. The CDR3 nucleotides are TGTGCCAGCAGCGCACTAGCGGCGGCCAGCACAGATACGCAGTATTTT. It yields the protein CASSALAAASTDTQYF.